This note documents a single T cell receptor (beta chain) sequence. What it binds is not known. Between the trimmed V and J ends, which lost 3 bases and 1 base, there was a span of 6 bases. The CDR3 loop spans 13 amino acids. The germline gives CDR1 LNHDA, CDR2 SQIVND (reference sequence). This entry belongs to a study of T cells in localized non-small cell lung cancer. Findings and limits, study-wide: T cell clonality was highest in uninvolved adjacent lung, above tumor.

Assay used: immunoSEQ multiplex PCR; TCRdb lists only in-frame clones, some missing. The sample comprises around 3,000 clones, approximately 20% of which are singletons, and under 30% rests with the top ten. The source material was lung tumor tissue, sampled before any cancer treatment. The clonotype was recovered from a male donor aged 60 or over with stage II squamous cell lung carcinoma. The chain has TRBV19 and TRBJ1-2; D is undetermined. CDR3 in amino acids: CASSISLNYGYTF. CDR3 coding DNA: TGTGCCAGTAGTATCTCTCTTAACTATGGCTACACCTTC. The full variable domain, in which reference TRBV19 and TRBJ1-2 provide the parts outside the CDR3, is DGGITQSPKYLFRKEGQNVTLSCEQNLNHDAMYWYRQDPGQGLRLIYYSQIVNDFQKGDIAEGYSVSREKKESFPLTVTSAQKNPTAFYLCASSISLNYGYTFGSGTRLTVV.